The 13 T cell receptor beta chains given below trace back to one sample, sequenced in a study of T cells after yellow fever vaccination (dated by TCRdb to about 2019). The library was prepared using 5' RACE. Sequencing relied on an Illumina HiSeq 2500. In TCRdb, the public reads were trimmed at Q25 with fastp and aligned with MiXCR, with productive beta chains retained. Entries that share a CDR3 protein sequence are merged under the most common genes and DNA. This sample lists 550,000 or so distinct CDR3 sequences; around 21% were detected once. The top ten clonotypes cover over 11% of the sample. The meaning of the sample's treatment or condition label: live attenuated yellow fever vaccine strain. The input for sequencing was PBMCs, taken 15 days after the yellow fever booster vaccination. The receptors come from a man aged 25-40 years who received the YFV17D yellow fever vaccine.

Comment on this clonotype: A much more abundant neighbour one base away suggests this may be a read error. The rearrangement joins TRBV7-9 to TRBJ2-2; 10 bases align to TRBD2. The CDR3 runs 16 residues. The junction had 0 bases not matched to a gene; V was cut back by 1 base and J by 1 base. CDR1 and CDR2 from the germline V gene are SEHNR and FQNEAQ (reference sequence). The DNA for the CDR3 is TGTGCCAGCAGCTTAGGGACTAGCGGGAACACCGGGGAGCTGTTTTTT. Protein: CASSLGTSGNTGELFF.

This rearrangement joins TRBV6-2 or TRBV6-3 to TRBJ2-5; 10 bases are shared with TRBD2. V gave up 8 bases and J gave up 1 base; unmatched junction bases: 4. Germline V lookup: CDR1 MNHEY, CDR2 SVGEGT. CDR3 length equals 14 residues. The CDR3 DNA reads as TGTGCCAGCCGGACTAGCGGCCCCCAAGAGACCCAGTACTTC. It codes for CASRTSGPQETQYF.

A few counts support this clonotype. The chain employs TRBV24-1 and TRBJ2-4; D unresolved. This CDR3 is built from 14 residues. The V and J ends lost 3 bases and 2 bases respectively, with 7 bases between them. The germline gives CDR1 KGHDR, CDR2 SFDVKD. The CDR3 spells CATSDPPPKNIQYF. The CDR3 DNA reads TGTGCCACCAGTGATCCTCCGCCCAAAAACATTCAGTACTTC.

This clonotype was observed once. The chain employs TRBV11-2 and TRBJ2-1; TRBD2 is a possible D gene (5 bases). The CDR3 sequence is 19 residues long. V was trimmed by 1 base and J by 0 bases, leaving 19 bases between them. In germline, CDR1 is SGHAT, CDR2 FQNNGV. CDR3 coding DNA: TGTGCCAGCAGCTTAGGGGTAGGAGCGGTCACGAGCTCCTACAATGAGCAGTTCTTC. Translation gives CASSLGVGAVTSSYNEQFF.

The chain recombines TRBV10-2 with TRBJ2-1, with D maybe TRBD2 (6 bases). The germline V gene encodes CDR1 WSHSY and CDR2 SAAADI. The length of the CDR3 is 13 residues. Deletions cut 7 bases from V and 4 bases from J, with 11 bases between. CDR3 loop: CASKGLLYNEQFF. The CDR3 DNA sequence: TGCGCCAGCAAAGGACTACTTTACAATGAGCAGTTCTTC.

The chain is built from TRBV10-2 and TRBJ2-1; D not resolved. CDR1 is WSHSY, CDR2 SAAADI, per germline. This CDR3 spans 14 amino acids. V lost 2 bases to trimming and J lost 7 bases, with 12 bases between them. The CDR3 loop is CASSETTRWNEQFF. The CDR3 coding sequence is TGCGCCAGCAGTGAGACCACGCGGTGGAATGAGCAGTTCTTC.

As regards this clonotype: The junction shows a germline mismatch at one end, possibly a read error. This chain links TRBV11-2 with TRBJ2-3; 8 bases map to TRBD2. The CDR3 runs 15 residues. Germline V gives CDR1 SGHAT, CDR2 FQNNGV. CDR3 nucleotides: TGTGCCAGCACCTTACTAGCGGAGCTCACAGATACGCAGTATTTT. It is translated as CASTLLAELTDTQYF.

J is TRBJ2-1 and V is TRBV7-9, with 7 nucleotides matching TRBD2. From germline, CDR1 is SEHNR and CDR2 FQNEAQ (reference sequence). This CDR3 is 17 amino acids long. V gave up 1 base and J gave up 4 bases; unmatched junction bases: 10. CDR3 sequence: CASSLGLGLAEYNEQFF. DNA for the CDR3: TGTGCCAGCAGCTTAGGCCTGGGCCTAGCGGAGTACAATGAGCAGTTCTTC. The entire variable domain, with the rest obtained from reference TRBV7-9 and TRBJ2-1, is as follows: DTGVSQNPRHKITKRGQNVTFRCDPISEHNRLYWYRQTLGQGPEFLTYFQNEAQLEKSRLLSDRFSAERPKGSFSTLEIQRTEQGDSAMYLCASSLGLGLAEYNEQFFGPGTRLTVL.

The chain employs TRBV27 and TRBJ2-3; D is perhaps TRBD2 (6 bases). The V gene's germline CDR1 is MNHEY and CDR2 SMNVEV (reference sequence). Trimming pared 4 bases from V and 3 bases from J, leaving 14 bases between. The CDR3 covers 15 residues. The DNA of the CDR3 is TGTGCCAGCAGTTCGGGACTGACCTTGACAGATACGCAGTATTTT. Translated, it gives CASSSGLTLTDTQYF.

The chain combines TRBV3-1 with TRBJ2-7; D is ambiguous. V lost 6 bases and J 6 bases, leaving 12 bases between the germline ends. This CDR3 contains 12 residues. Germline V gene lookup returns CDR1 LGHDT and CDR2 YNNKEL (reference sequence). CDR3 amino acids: CASRASWGEQYF. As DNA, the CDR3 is TGTGCCAGCAGAGCCTCTTGGGGCGAGCAGTACTTC.

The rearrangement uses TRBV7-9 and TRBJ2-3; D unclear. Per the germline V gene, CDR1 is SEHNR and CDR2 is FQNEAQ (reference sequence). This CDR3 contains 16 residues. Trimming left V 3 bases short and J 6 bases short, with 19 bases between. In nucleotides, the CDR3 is TGTGCCAGCAGCTTCCCGGCCGCGTACAATAAGGATACGCAGTATTTT. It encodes CASSFPAAYNKDTQYF.

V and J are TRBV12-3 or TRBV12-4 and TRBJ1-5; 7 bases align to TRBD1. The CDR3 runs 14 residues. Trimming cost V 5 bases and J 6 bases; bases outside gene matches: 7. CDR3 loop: CASSEQGSIQPQHF. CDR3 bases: TGTGCCAGCAGTGAACAGGGGTCGATTCAGCCCCAGCATTTT.

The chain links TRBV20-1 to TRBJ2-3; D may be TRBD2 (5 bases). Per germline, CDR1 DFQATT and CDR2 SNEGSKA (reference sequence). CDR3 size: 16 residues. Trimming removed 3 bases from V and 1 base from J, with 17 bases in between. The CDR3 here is CSASEGLVRGTDTQYF. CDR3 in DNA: TGCAGTGCTAGCGAGGGCCTGGTAAGAGGCACAGATACGCAGTATTTT.